This T cell receptor beta chain was found in a study of cytomegalovirus exposure and HLA in healthy donors. Study-wide background: Earlier sequencing of about 179 million T cells yielded around 100 million unique TCR beta sequences. The Caucasian-associated ancestry cluster contained 81% of the roughly 390 genotyped donors.

PCR involved 60 Vbeta and 13 Jbeta primers. Method: immunoSEQ multiplex PCR; TCRdb's copy keeps in-frame clones and lacks some. The sample yields roughly 96,000 clones, roughly 74% seen once. Germline V gives CDR1 SNHLY, CDR2 FYNNEI. V shed 5 bases and J shed 9 bases, with 9 bases lying between them. The length of the CDR3 is 11 residues. Study-wide findings and caveats: Certain indistinguishable V segments, among them TRBV6-2 and TRBV6-3, were excluded.

In regard to this clone: The target antigen is unknown.

Sequenced input: PBMCs. The receptor was derived from an older woman in good health and CMV-seropositive. The chain links TRBV2 to TRBJ2-3; D remains unclear. CDR3 sequence: CASSPGSTQYF. CDR3 coding DNA: TGTGCCAGCAGTCCCGGGTCGACGCAGTATTTT.